These 7 T cell receptor beta chains share one sample of origin, sequenced in a study of shared clonotypes between healthy human individuals. Libraries were prepared by immunoSEQ multiplex PCR; TCRdb keeps only in-frame clonotypes and omits some of them. Of about half a million clones listed, about 84% are singletons. The sequenced sample consisted of PBMCs. The source is a woman aged 40 to 55 in good health. Some clones in this sample may be carry-over from other donors' samples.

The chain is built from TRBV30 and TRBJ2-1; unclear D gene. This CDR3 contains 11 residues. Trimming removed 0 bases from V and 8 bases from J, with 5 bases in between. Germline V gene lookup returns CDR1 GTSNPN and CDR2 SVGIG (reference sequence). For the CDR3, the DNA is TGTGCCTGGAGTGTGGTGGATGAGCAGTTCTTC. Its translation: CAWSVVDEQFF.

The sample holds a few counts of this clone. The V call is TRBV19, the J call TRBJ2-2; D is unresolved. In germline, CDR1 is LNHDA, CDR2 SQIVND (reference sequence). Trimming cost V 4 bases and J 3 bases, with 6 bases left between them. The CDR3 runs to 13 residues. CDR3 DNA sequence: TGTGCCAGTAGTAGGCTCGACACCGGGGAGCTGTTTTTT. Translated, it gives CASSRLDTGELFF.

CDR3 nucleotide sequence: TGTGCCAGCAGCCCGGACCACTATGGCTACACCTTC. Protein: CASSPDHYGYTF. The chain has TRBV5-5 and TRBJ1-2, with D uncertain. There are 12 residues in the CDR3. With 4 bases removed from V and 3 bases from J, the gap between germline ends came to 7 bases. CDR1 and CDR2 from the germline V gene are SGHKS and YYEKEE (reference sequence).

This clone was recorded only once. It is likely a read error: a sequence one base away is far more abundant. Other DNA sequences in this specimen translate into the identical CDR3. This chain links TRBV6-1 with TRBJ1-1; weak D call: TRBD1 (5 bases). Germline V gives CDR1 MNHNS, CDR2 SASEGT. Trimming removed 3 bases at V and 1 base at J, with 6 bases between. The length of the CDR3 is 13 residues. CDR3 amino acids: CASSDRENTEAFF. The CDR3 coding sequence is TGTGCCAGCAGTGACAGGGAGAACACTGAAGCTTTCTTT.

On this clone: This likely stems from a read error, as it lies one base from a far larger clone. The V gene is TRBV13, the J gene TRBJ1-1; TRBD1 aligns across 8 bases. The germline CDR1 and CDR2 sequences are PRHDT and FYEKMQ (reference sequence). This CDR3 has 14 amino acids. The junction had 6 bases not matched to a gene; V was cut back by 5 bases and J by 4 bases. CDR3 sequence: CASSLWDRITEAFF. The CDR3 DNA reads TGTGCCAGCAGCCTATGGGACAGGATCACTGAAGCTTTCTTT.

The rearrangement links TRBV7-2 to TRBJ1-5, with D unresolved. The CDR3 spans 13 residues. The germline V gene has CDR1 SGHTA and CDR2 FQGNSA. Trimming shortened V by 2 bases and J by 5 bases, and 7 bases separated the two germline ends. CDR3 bases: TGTGCCAGCAGCTTAAGGACCGATCAGCCCCAGCATTTT. Translated: CASSLRTDQPQHF.

The chain links TRBV4-3 to TRBJ1-1, with a tentative D call TRBD1 (5 bases). Germline CDR1 and CDR2: LGHNA and YSLEER. The CDR3 extends over 14 amino acids. The V gene lost 0 bases and the J gene lost 8 bases, with 13 bases spanning the gap. CDR3 residues: CASSQDGSGQEAFF. DNA of the CDR3: TGCGCCAGCAGCCAAGATGGTTCAGGGCAAGAAGCTTTCTTT.